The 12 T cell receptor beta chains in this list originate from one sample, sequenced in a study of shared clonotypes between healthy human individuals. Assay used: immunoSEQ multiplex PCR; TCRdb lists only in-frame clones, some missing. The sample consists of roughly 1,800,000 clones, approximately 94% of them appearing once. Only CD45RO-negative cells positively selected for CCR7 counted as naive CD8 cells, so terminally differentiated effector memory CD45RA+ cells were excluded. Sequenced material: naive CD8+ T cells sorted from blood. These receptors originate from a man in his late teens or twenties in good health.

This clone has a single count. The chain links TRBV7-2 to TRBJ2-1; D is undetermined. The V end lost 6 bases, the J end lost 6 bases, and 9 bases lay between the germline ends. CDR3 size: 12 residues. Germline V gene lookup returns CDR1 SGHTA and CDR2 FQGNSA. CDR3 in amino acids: CASSWVLNEQFF. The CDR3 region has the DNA TGTGCCAGCAGTTGGGTCCTCAATGAGCAGTTCTTC.

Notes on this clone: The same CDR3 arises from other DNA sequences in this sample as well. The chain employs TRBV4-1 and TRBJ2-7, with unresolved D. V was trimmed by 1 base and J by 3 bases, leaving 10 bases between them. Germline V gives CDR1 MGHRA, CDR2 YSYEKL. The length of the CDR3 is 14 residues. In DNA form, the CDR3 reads TGCGCCAGCAGCCAAGTCGGTAGTAACTACGAGCAGTACTTC. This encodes CASSQVGSNYEQYF.

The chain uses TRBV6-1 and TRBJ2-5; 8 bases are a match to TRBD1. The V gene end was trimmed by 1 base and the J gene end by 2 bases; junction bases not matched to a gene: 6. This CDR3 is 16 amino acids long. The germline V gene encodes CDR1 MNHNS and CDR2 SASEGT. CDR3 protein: CASSEGGQGEQETQYF. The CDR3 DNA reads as TGTGCCAGCAGTGAAGGCGGACAGGGTGAACAAGAGACCCAGTACTTC.

The CDR3, as DNA: TGTGCCAGTAGTTCCGGGGAGCTGTTTTTT. Its translation: CASSSGELFF. V and J are TRBV19 and TRBJ2-2, with D unclear. Germline V gene data show CDR1 as LNHDA and CDR2 as SQIVND (reference sequence). CDR3 size: 10 residues. The V end lost 5 bases, the J end lost 6 bases, and 1 base lay between the germline ends.

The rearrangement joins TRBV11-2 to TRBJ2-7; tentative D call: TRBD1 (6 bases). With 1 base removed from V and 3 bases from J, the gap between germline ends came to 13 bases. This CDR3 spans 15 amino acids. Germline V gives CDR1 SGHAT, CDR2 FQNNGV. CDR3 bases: TGTGCCAGCAGCTTAGTACAGGGCTTACTCTACGAGCAGTACTTC. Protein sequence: CASSLVQGLLYEQYF.

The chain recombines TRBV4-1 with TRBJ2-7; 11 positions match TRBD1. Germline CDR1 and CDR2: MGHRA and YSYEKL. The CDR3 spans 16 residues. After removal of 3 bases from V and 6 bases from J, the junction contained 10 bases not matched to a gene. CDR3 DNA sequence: TGCGCCAGCAGCCACCACACCGGGACAGGGGGGTTCGAGCAGTACTTC. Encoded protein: CASSHHTGTGGFEQYF.

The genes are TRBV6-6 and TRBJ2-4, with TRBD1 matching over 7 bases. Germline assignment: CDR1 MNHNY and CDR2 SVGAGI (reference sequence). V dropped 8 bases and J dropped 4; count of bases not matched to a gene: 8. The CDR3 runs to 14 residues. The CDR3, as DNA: TGTGCCAGCGAAGGAGAGGGGGCTAAAAACATTCAGTACTTC. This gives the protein CASEGEGAKNIQYF.

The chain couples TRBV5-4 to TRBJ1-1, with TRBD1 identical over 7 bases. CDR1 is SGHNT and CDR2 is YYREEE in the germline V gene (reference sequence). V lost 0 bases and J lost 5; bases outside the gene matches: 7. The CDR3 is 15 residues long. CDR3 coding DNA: TGTGCCAGCAGCTTGGTCCCCCAGGGGGGGACTGAAGCTTTCTTT. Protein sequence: CASSLVPQGGTEAFF.

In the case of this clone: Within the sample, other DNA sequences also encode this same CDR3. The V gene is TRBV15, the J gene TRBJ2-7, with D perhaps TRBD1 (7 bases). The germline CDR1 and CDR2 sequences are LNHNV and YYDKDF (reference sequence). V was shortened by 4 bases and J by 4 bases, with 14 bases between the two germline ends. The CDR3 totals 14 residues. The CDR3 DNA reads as TGTGCCACCAGCACAGGAGGGGGCGGGTACGAGCAGTACTTC. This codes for CATSTGGGGYEQYF. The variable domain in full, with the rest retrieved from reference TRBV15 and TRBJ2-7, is DAMVIQNPRYQVTQFGKPVTLSCSQTLNHNVMYWYQQKSSQAPKLLFHYYDKDFNNEADTPDNFQSRRPNTSFCFLDIRSPGLGDTAMYLCATSTGGGGYEQYFGPGTRLTVT.

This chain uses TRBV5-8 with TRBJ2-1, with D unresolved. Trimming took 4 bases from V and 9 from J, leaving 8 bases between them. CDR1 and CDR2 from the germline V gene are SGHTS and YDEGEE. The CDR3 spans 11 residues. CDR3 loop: CASSHRGEQFF. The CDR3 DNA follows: TGTGCCAGCAGCCATCGAGGTGAGCAGTTCTTC.

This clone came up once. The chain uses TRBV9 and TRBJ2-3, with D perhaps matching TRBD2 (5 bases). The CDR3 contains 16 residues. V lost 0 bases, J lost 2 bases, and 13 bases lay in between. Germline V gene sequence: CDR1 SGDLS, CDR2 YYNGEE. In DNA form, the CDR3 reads TGTGCCAGCAGCGTAGTAGGCGGAGGTCCCACAGATACGCAGTATTTT. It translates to CASSVVGGGPTDTQYF. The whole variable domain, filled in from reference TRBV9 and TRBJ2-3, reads DSGVTQTPKHLITATGQRVTLRCSPRSGDLSVYWYQQSLDQGLQFLIQYYNGEERAKGNILERFSAQQFPDLHSELNLSSLELGDSALYFCASSVVGGGPTDTQYFGPGTRLTVL.

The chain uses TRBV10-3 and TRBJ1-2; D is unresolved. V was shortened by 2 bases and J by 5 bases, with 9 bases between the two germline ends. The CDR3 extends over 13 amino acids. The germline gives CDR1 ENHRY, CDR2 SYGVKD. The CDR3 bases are TGTGCCATCAGTGAGGGGGTCGGATATGGCTACACCTTC. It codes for CAISEGVGYGYTF.